These T cell receptor beta chains were read from a single sample in a study of blood T cell repertoires in COVID-19. Libraries were prepared by immunoSEQ multiplex PCR; TCRdb keeps only in-frame clonotypes and omits some of them. The sample consists of approximately 210,000 clones, around 88% of them appearing once. The sample was PBMCs or T cells enriched from blood (not recorded which). These receptors originate from a woman aged 45-65 years with acute COVID-19. CDR3s include the opening cysteine and the closing phenylalanine or tryptophan. D genes are given only for firm matches. Clone size is not always given. Where it is, it says once, few, many or a class for expanded clones.

d_call	clone_size	v_call	j_call	cdr3_aa	cdr3_nt
NA	NA	TRBV10-2	TRBJ1-6	CASSGQPADSPLHF	TGCGCCAGCAGTGGGCAGCCAGCGGATTCACCCCTCCACTTT
TRBD1	once	TRBV6-5	TRBJ2-7	CASSRDRVSREQYF	TGTGCCAGCAGCAGGGACAGGGTTTCGCGGGAGCAGTACTTC
NA	NA	TRBV12-3/TRBV12-4	TRBJ1-2	CASSSQGYYGYTF	TGTGCCAGCAGTTCTCAGGGTTACTATGGCTACACCTTC
NA	NA	TRBV6-5	TRBJ1-2	CASSYSRENYGYTF	TGTGCCAGCAGTTACTCGAGGGAAAACTATGGCTACACCTTC
TRBD1	NA	TRBV5-1	TRBJ1-2	CASSLGVQGSYGYTF	TGCGCCAGCAGCTTGGGGGTACAGGGGAGCTATGGCTACACCTTC
TRBD1	NA	TRBV3-1/TRBV3-2	TRBJ1-2	CASSQGGTALNYGYTF	TGTGCCAGCAGCCAAGGGGGGACAGCCTTAAACTATGGCTACACCTTC
NA	NA	TRBV3-1/TRBV3-2	TRBJ2-3	CASSQVLAPNTDTQYF	TGTGCCAGCAGCCAAGTCCTAGCCCCCAACACAGATACGCAGTATTTT
TRBD1	NA	TRBV2	TRBJ2-3	CASRGQGGDTQYF	TGTGCCAGCAGAGGACAGGGCGGAGATACGCAGTATTTT
NA	NA	TRBV6-1	TRBJ2-3	CASSDLDSYRTDTQYF	TGTGCCAGCAGTGACCTGGACAGCTATCGCACAGATACGCAGTATTTT
NA	NA	TRBV7-3	TRBJ1-1	CASSLNSQMTEAFF	TGTGCCAGCAGCTTAAACTCACAGATGACTGAAGCTTTCTTT
NA	NA	TRBV7-3	TRBJ2-3	CASSLIPGTDTQYF	TGTGCCAGCAGCTTAATACCGGGCACAGATACGCAGTATTTT
TRBD1	NA	TRBV19	TRBJ1-5	CASSTTDRESQPQHF	TGTGCCAGTAGTACAACCGACAGGGAGAGCCAGCCCCAGCATTTT
TRBD2	NA	TRBV6-5	TRBJ2-7	CASHLAGSYEQYF	TGTGCCAGCCACCTAGCGGGGTCCTACGAGCAGTACTTC
TRBD1	once	TRBV30	TRBJ2-7	CAWSGRGRGPYEQYF	TGTGCCTGGAGTGGTCGGGGCAGGGGGCCCTACGAGCAGTACTTC
TRBD2	NA	TRBV5-1	TRBJ2-7	CASSPSPTTSGRAHEQYF	TGCGCCAGCAGCCCCAGCCCGACAACTAGCGGGAGGGCCCACGAGCAGTACTTC
TRBD2	NA	TRBV28	TRBJ2-7	CASSGGLAGGYLAYEQYF	TGTGCCAGCAGCGGGGGACTAGCGGGAGGTTATCTAGCCTACGAGCAGTACTTC
TRBD1	once	TRBV9	TRBJ2-3	CASSSLTGGVTDTQYF	TGTGCCAGCAGCTCCCTGACAGGGGGAGTGACAGATACGCAGTATTTT
TRBD1	few	TRBV28	TRBJ1-5	CASTGTAVRRVNQPQHF	TGTGCCAGCACAGGGACAGCGGTACGGAGGGTCAATCAGCCCCAGCATTTT
TRBD2	NA	TRBV13	TRBJ2-2	CASGRSSGKNTGELFF	TGTGCCAGCGGACGGTCGAGCGGGAAGAACACCGGGGAGCTGTTTTTT
NA	few	TRBV4-1	TRBJ2-7	CASSLKRTGSYEQYF	TGCGCCAGCAGCCTCAAGCGAACAGGCAGTTACGAGCAGTACTTC
TRBD2	NA	TRBV7-3	TRBJ2-4	CASSPGLAGGQGNIQYF	TGTGCCAGCAGCCCGGGACTAGCGGGAGGGCAGGGAAACATTCAGTACTTC
TRBD2	once	TRBV28	TRBJ2-7	CASSGGSSEQYF	TGTGCCAGCAGTGGCGGGAGTTCCGAGCAGTACTTC
TRBD1	few	TRBV19	TRBJ1-5	CASSISGGNQPQHF	TGTGCCAGTAGTATTTCAGGGGGGAATCAGCCCCAGCATTTT
TRBD1	NA	TRBV15	TRBJ1-5	CATTPQGEGNQPQHF	TGTGCCACCACGCCTCAGGGGGAGGGCAATCAGCCCCAGCATTTT
NA	NA	TRBV5-6	TRBJ2-7	CASSLQGYEQYF	TGTGCCAGCAGCTTGCAGGGATACGAGCAGTACTTC